One sample yielded the 12 T cell receptor beta chains listed below, sequenced in a study of blood T cell repertoires in COVID-19. The data were produced by immunoSEQ multiplex PCR, yet TCRdb's version contains in-frame clones alone and is incomplete. The sample shows under 250,000 clones, approximately 91% of them seen only once. Sequenced: peripheral blood. The receptor set was obtained from a middle-aged man with acute or convalescent COVID-19.

This clone occurred a few times. V gene TRBV6-5 combines with J gene TRBJ1-1, with no clear D. The CDR3 is 11 amino acids. Trimming shortened V by 6 bases and J by 5 bases, and 7 bases separated the two germline ends. Germline CDR1 reads MNHEY; CDR2 reads SVGAGI. The CDR3 bases are TGTGCCAGCAGACTGAGGACTGAAGCTTTCTTT. Translated, it gives CASRLRTEAFF.

The chain employs TRBV11-3 and TRBJ2-2; 7 nucleotides line up with TRBD1. The CDR3 sequence is 16 residues long. Unmatched junction bases numbered 8, after V lost 5 bases and J lost 2 bases. Per germline, CDR1 SGHNT and CDR2 YENEEA. The chain's CDR3 is CASSLQGQLNTGELFF. The CDR3 coding sequence is TGTGCCAGCAGCCTACAGGGACAGCTAAACACCGGGGAGCTGTTTTTT.

The chain links TRBV7-3 to TRBJ2-2; perhaps TRBD2 as D (6 bases). CDR1 is SGHTA and CDR2 is FQGTGA in the germline V gene. The CDR3 consists of 16 residues. V dropped 4 bases and J dropped 3 bases, with 15 bases sitting between them. CDR3 sequence (DNA): TGTGCCAGCAGCTCGGGACTGGCTTTGCACACCGGGGAGCTGTTTTTT. Protein sequence: CASSSGLALHTGELFF.

This clone was seen just once. The chain combines TRBV2 with TRBJ2-7; 9 nucleotides match TRBD1. With 6 bases clipped from V and 3 bases from J, the junction kept 9 bases outside the gene matches. Per germline, CDR1 SNHLY and CDR2 FYNNEI. The CDR3 is made up of 15 amino acids. Here the CDR3 DNA reads TGTGCCAGCAGAGCTTGGGACAGGGTGAACTACGAGCAGTACTTC. Its protein is CASRAWDRVNYEQYF.

The chain uses TRBV13 and TRBJ2-3; D may be TRBD2 (5 bases). The CDR3 spans 16 residues. In germline, CDR1 is PRHDT, CDR2 FYEKMQ (reference sequence). Trimming pared 0 bases from V and 1 base from J, leaving 11 bases between. The CDR3 protein is CASSLGAGLGTDTQYF. The CDR3 DNA sequence: TGTGCCAGCAGCTTAGGGGCGGGCTTGGGCACAGATACGCAGTATTTT.

This clone was seen a handful of times. The V gene is TRBV6-4, the J gene TRBJ1-2; possible D gene TRBD1, 6 bases. Trimming shortened V by 0 bases and J by 6 bases, and 14 bases separated the two germline ends. Germline lookup yields CDR1 MRHNA and CDR2 SNTAGT. The CDR3 covers 15 residues. CDR3 bases: TGTGCCAGCAGTGACTCGAGGGGGATCGGCCATGGCTACACCTTC. Its protein is CASSDSRGIGHGYTF.

The chain employs TRBV3-1 (or the pseudogene TRBV3-2) and TRBJ1-3; D perhaps matches TRBD1 (6 bases). Germline V gene sequence: CDR1 LGHDT, CDR2 YNNKEL (reference sequence). This CDR3 contains 17 residues. V was trimmed by 2 bases and J by 0 bases, leaving 14 bases between them. CDR3 sequence reads: CASSQLVRGNSGNTIYF. The CDR3 coding sequence is TGTGCCAGCAGCCAATTGGTCAGGGGCAACTCTGGAAACACCATATATTTT.

This chain links TRBV13 with TRBJ2-2; tentatively, D is TRBD2 (6 bases). This CDR3 has 15 amino acids. Germline lookup yields CDR1 PRHDT and CDR2 FYEKMQ (reference sequence). The ends were cut back, 8 bases at V and 3 bases at J, with 16 bases in the middle. CDR3 DNA: TGTGCCAGCCAACTAGGGACTCTCTACACCGGGGAGCTGTTTTTT. Protein product: CASQLGTLYTGELFF.

This chain links TRBV20-1 with TRBJ1-5; TRBD1 matches at 8 bases. The V gene's germline CDR1 is DFQATT and CDR2 SNEGSKA (reference sequence). The J segment lost 6 bases and the V segment lost 6 bases, leaving 10 bases of the junction unmatched. The CDR3 contains 14 residues. CDR3 region: CSASGTGNVQPQHF. CDR3 sequence (DNA): TGCAGTGCGAGTGGGACAGGTAATGTTCAGCCCCAGCATTTT.

This chain links TRBV28 with TRBJ2-2, with a weak D call TRBD1 (6 bases). This CDR3 has 14 amino acids. Between the trimmed V and J ends, which lost 6 bases and 1 base, there was a span of 9 bases. CDR1 is MDHEN and CDR2 is SYDVKM in the germline V gene. In nucleotides, the CDR3 is TGTGCCAGCAGCCCGGGACAGAACACCGGGGAGCTGTTTTTT. Translated, it gives CASSPGQNTGELFF. Full variable domain (rest looked up from reference TRBV28 and TRBJ2-2): DVKVTQSSRYLVKRTGEKVFLECVQDMDHENMFWYRQDPGLGLRLIYFSYDVKMKEKGDIPEGYSVSREKKERFSLILESASTNQTSMYLCASSPGQNTGELFFGEGSRLTVL.

V gene TRBV4-3 combines with J gene TRBJ2-2, with D tentatively TRBD1 (6 bases). Per germline, CDR1 LGHNA and CDR2 YSLEER. The CDR3 contains 17 residues. V was shortened by 0 bases and J by 1 base, with 12 bases between the two germline ends. CDR3 protein: CASSQERGTLNTGELFF. The CDR3 DNA reads TGCGCCAGCAGCCAAGAAAGGGGGACATTGAACACCGGGGAGCTGTTTTTT.

This clone was picked up a small number of times. The V and J genes are TRBV27 and TRBJ1-6; TRBD1 might be the D (5 bases). Trimming took off 0 bases at V and 6 bases at J, with 12 bases between the two ends. The CDR3 loop spans 16 amino acids. Per germline, CDR1 MNHEY and CDR2 SMNVEV (reference sequence). CDR3 residues: CASSLSAGMSNSPLHF. The CDR3, as DNA: TGTGCCAGCAGTTTATCAGCAGGGATGAGTAATTCACCCCTCCACTTT.